This T cell receptor (beta chain) was sequenced during a study of tumor-infiltrating lymphocytes in primary liver carcinoma. Study background: Enrolled patients were male and female, aged 30 to 69 years. Staged T1-T3 N0M0, the tumors had sizes that ranged from about 4 to 10 cm across.

Both blood RNA, taken from unsorted whole blood, and germline DNA were extracted. Study results and limitations: Tumor-adjacent and tumor-blood pairs overlapped less than tumor region pairs did. Researchers did not compare CD4+ and CD8+ repertoires, as samples were bulk unsorted.

Total RNA amounting to around 450 ng was the source from which TCR beta cDNA was made with a constant-region primer. Construction of TCR beta libraries relied on three successive nested multiplex PCR rounds employing slightly modified ARM-PCR. The study ran its first two PCR rounds for approximately 10 cycles each, using TRBV1-TRBV30 forward primers and a C-beta reverse primer. TCRdb reprocessed the multiplex PCR reads via MiXCR and lists one record per CDR3 protein. The sample consists of under 200,000 distinct CDR3 sequences, around 60% of them appearing once. From germline, CDR1 is PRHDT and CDR2 FYEKMQ (reference sequence). This CDR3 has 15 amino acids. With V trimmed by 3 bases and J by 2 bases, 5 bases remained unmatched. Remarks on this clonotype: Its antigen is unidentified.

The sequenced sample consisted of peripheral blood. The chain combines TRBV13 with TRBJ2-5; TRBD2 aligns across 8 bases. The TCR was taken from a woman aged 55-70 years with primary liver carcinoma and hepatitis B virus infection. The CDR3 DNA reads TGTGCCAGCAGCTTTAGCGGGACTCCACAAGAGACCCAGTACTTC. As protein: CASSFSGTPQETQYF. The full variable domain, with the rest looked up from reference TRBV13 and TRBJ2-5, is AAGVIQSPRHLIKEKRETATLKCYPIPRHDTVYWYQQGPGQDPQFLISFYEKMQSDKGSIPDRFSAQQFSDYHSELNMSSLELGDSALYFCASSFSGTPQETQYFGPGTRLLVL.